The rows below give T cell receptor beta chains drawn from one sample of a study of blood T cell repertoires in COVID-19. The protocol was immunoSEQ multiplex PCR, while the TCRdb copy is restricted to in-frame clones and leaves out a portion. This table has about 260,000 clones, around 80% appearing once. The source material was PBMCs or T cells enriched from blood (not recorded which). These receptors were obtained from a young man with acute COVID-19. CDR3s leave out the opening cysteine and the closing phenylalanine or tryptophan. The D gene is left open where the match is weak.

J,D,V,CDR3
TRBJ1-5,TRBD1,TRBV7-9,ASSLTGPQPQH
TRBJ1-1,NA,TRBV7-9,ASSQRDGMNTEAF
TRBJ2-6,NA,TRBV9,ASSVGVRGSNSGANVLT
TRBJ2-5,NA,TRBV7-9,ASSSATGTQY
TRBJ2-3,NA,TRBV29-1,SVAEAQTSTDTQY
TRBJ2-1,TRBD1,TRBV4-1,ASSARDRLLDEQF
TRBJ1-2,TRBD1,TRBV6-2/TRBV6-3,ASSTGTALYGYT
TRBJ1-2,TRBD1,TRBV5-1,ASSLSGTDGYT
TRBJ1-3,NA,TRBV9,ASSVEGISGNTIY
TRBJ2-5,TRBD2,TRBV20-1,SASPSGKETQY
TRBJ1-4,TRBD1,TRBV7-2,ASSNDRGREKLF
TRBJ1-1,NA,TRBV19,ASSTTRGFQAF
TRBJ1-4,NA,TRBV7-9,ASTPFGGSSNEKLF
TRBJ2-1,NA,TRBV12-1,ASTYFKDRGLNEQF
TRBJ2-2,NA,TRBV11-3,ASQTGNTGELF
TRBJ1-1,TRBD1,TRBV5-1,ASSVGQALNTEAF
TRBJ1-3,TRBD1,TRBV5-1,ASSLAGQTHTIY
TRBJ1-1,TRBD1,TRBV5-1,ASSLDRLNTEAF
TRBJ2-1,TRBD2,TRBV7-8,ASSLAPGGGLNEQF
TRBJ1-2,TRBD1,TRBV5-1,ASSISPGQNYGYT
TRBJ2-3,NA,TRBV6-5,ASIGSPPSDTQY
TRBJ1-1,NA,TRBV28,ASSLGFRVNTEAF
TRBJ1-1,NA,TRBV5-1,ASSLEVGGSTEAF
TRBJ2-5,TRBD2,TRBV5-1,ASSLTSDETQY